This T cell receptor beta chain was identified in a study of circulating CD8 cells and anti-PD-1 response in melanoma. This CDR3 comprises 11 residues. CDR1 and CDR2 (germline): MNHNY, SVGAGI (reference sequence). Study results and caveats: Subset repertoires were largely private at M1, with under 8% shared. Expanded sorted subsets were checked for tumor reactivity using peptides.

This clonotype was seen more than once but under ten times. Its matching antigen is unknown. A read error is possible here, since a much larger clone lies one base away. Live CD3+CD8+TCRalphabeta+ cells were sorted into four subsets by PD-1 and/or TIGIT. Each library started from 15 ng of total RNA using the QIAseq Immune Repertoire TCR panel. From the reads, TCRdb called clonotypes with MiXCR, one entry per CDR3 protein. The profile covers approximately 300 distinct CDR3 sequences, with approximately 3.3% appearing a single time and 30% to 35% taken by the ten largest. V gene TRBV6-6 combines with J gene TRBJ1-2; no definite D call. The sample in question was CD8+ T cells from PBMCs, obtained at baseline or after one month of anti-PD-1 therapy (not recorded which). This receptor was obtained from a human donor with melanoma. This CDR3 is CASSYSIGYAF. CDR3 sequence (DNA): TGTGCCAGCAGTTACTCGATTGGCTACGCCTTC.